These T cell receptor beta chains were read from a single sample in a study of T-cell reconstitution after alpha-beta-depleted transplantation in children. TCRdb ran MiXCR on the PCR reads and lists one entry per CDR3 protein. This table has some 260,000 distinct CDR3 sequences, 24% appearing once. The sequencing used PBMCs, mostly from graft donor cells, collected 360 days after TCRalphabeta/CD19-depleted stem cell transplant. The source is a female patient aged 2 to 10 who had a stem cell transplant for congenital amegakaryocytic thrombocytopenia, so the T cells may come from the graft donor. The CDR3 runs from the conserved cysteine through the conserved F or W. The D gene is left open where the match is weak. Clone size is not always given. Where it is, it says once, few, many or a class for expanded clones.

cdr3_nt: TGTGCCAGCAGTTTATCTCTAGCGGGATACTATGAGCAGTTCTTC
cdr3_aa: CASSLSLAGYYEQFF
d_call: TRBD2
v_call: TRBV12-3/TRBV12-4
clone_size: .
j_call: TRBJ2-1

cdr3_nt: TGTGCCAGCAGTTTAATTGGGGGCACAGATACGCAGTATTTT
cdr3_aa: CASSLIGGTDTQYF
d_call: .
v_call: TRBV12-3/TRBV12-4
clone_size: .
j_call: TRBJ2-3

cdr3_nt: TGTGCCAGCAGCCCCCGACTAGCGGGAGATTTAATAGATACGCAGTATTTT
cdr3_aa: CASSPRLAGDLIDTQYF
d_call: TRBD2
v_call: TRBV7-3
clone_size: few
j_call: TRBJ2-3

cdr3_nt: TGCAGCGTTAGGGCTACGCACTCGGATCAAGAGACCCAGTACTTC
cdr3_aa: CSVRATHSDQETQYF
d_call: .
v_call: TRBV29-1
clone_size: many
j_call: TRBJ2-5

cdr3_nt: TGCAGTGCTAGAGATCTCTCCGGGAGTGGTGAGCAGTTCTTC
cdr3_aa: CSARDLSGSGEQFF
d_call: .
v_call: TRBV20-1
clone_size: once
j_call: TRBJ2-1

cdr3_nt: TGTGCCAGCAGCTTAGTTCAGGGTCTCAGCTACACCTTC
cdr3_aa: CASSLVQGLSYTF
d_call: .
v_call: TRBV11-2
clone_size: .
j_call: TRBJ1-2

cdr3_nt: TGTGCCACCAGCGGGATCCGTAGGGACAGGGGAGCTGGGGCCAACGTCCTGACTTTC
cdr3_aa: CATSGIRRDRGAGANVLTF
d_call: TRBD1
v_call: TRBV24-1
clone_size: .
j_call: TRBJ2-6

cdr3_nt: TGTGCCAGCAGCCAAGCAGGATGGAACACAGATACGCAGTATTTT
cdr3_aa: CASSQAGWNTDTQYF
d_call: .
v_call: TRBV3-1
clone_size: few
j_call: TRBJ2-3

cdr3_nt: TGTGCCAGCAGCATAGATAATTCACCCCTCCACTTT
cdr3_aa: CASSIDNSPLHF
d_call: .
v_call: TRBV5-5
clone_size: few
j_call: TRBJ1-6

cdr3_nt: TGTGCCACCGGTAGAACAGGGGCGCCGCAGTTCTTC
cdr3_aa: CATGRTGAPQFF
d_call: TRBD1
v_call: TRBV24-1
clone_size: .
j_call: TRBJ2-1

cdr3_nt: TGTGCCAGCAGCTCCGTCGGGACCGAAAACATTCAGTACTTC
cdr3_aa: CASSSVGTENIQYF
d_call: .
v_call: TRBV7-2
clone_size: few
j_call: TRBJ2-4

cdr3_nt: TGTGCCAGCAGTAGTAGCGGAGGTACCTACGAGCAGTACTTC
cdr3_aa: CASSSSGGTYEQYF
d_call: .
v_call: TRBV12-3/TRBV12-4
clone_size: .
j_call: TRBJ2-7

cdr3_nt: TGCAGCGCCGTCGGACAGGGACTGGTCAATGAGCAGTTCTTC
cdr3_aa: CSAVGQGLVNEQFF
d_call: TRBD1
v_call: TRBV29-1
clone_size: .
j_call: TRBJ2-1

cdr3_nt: TGTGCCAGCATTCTACAGTCCGGCCTATACAATCAGCCCCAGCATTTT
cdr3_aa: CASILQSGLYNQPQHF
d_call: .
v_call: TRBV28
clone_size: few
j_call: TRBJ1-5

cdr3_nt: TGTGCCAGCAGTTTTCCCGGGACTATACGTCCGGTACAAGAGACCCAGTACTTC
cdr3_aa: CASSFPGTIRPVQETQYF
d_call: TRBD2
v_call: TRBV12-3/TRBV12-4
clone_size: .
j_call: TRBJ2-5

cdr3_nt: TGTGCCAGCAAACCGGGACAGGCCCCCTACGAGCAGTACTTC
cdr3_aa: CASKPGQAPYEQYF
d_call: TRBD1
v_call: TRBV6-1
clone_size: few
j_call: TRBJ2-7

cdr3_nt: TGTGCCAGCACTACGACGGTGGGTCGGGACACCGGGGAGCTGTTTTTT
cdr3_aa: CASTTTVGRDTGELFF
d_call: .
v_call: TRBV12-3/TRBV12-4
clone_size: .
j_call: TRBJ2-2

cdr3_nt: TGTGCCAGCAGCCCCGACAGGGCAGTTACAGGAAACACCATATATTTT
cdr3_aa: CASSPDRAVTGNTIYF
d_call: TRBD1
v_call: TRBV6-5
clone_size: many
j_call: TRBJ1-3

cdr3_nt: TGCAGTGCCGAGACTAGCGGGAGGGTCAGTGATGAGCAGTTCTTC
cdr3_aa: CSAETSGRVSDEQFF
d_call: TRBD2
v_call: TRBV20-1
clone_size: .
j_call: TRBJ2-1

cdr3_nt: TGTGCCAGTAGTATCCCCCAGGGGGCTAACAATCAGCCCCAGCATTTT
cdr3_aa: CASSIPQGANNQPQHF
d_call: TRBD1
v_call: TRBV19
clone_size: .
j_call: TRBJ1-5

cdr3_nt: TGTGCCAGCAGCTTAACTAGGATTTTTTACGAGCAGTACTTC
cdr3_aa: CASSLTRIFYEQYF
d_call: .
v_call: TRBV11-2
clone_size: .
j_call: TRBJ2-7

cdr3_nt: TGTGCCAGCAGACCCGGGACTAGCGGGGGGGCGCGAGAGACCCAGTACTTC
cdr3_aa: CASRPGTSGGARETQYF
d_call: TRBD2
v_call: TRBV6-2/TRBV6-3
clone_size: .
j_call: TRBJ2-5

cdr3_nt: TGCGCCAGCAGCTCGAGGACAGGGTACAATGAGCAGTTCTTC
cdr3_aa: CASSSRTGYNEQFF
d_call: TRBD1
v_call: TRBV5-1
clone_size: .
j_call: TRBJ2-1

cdr3_nt: TGTGCCAGCAGCCAAGATTCTTGGGGGTACGGGAACTCCTACGAGCAGTACTTC
cdr3_aa: CASSQDSWGYGNSYEQYF
d_call: .
v_call: TRBV4-2
clone_size: .
j_call: TRBJ2-7

cdr3_nt: TGTGCCAGCAGCCCCGATAGCGGGACTTTTCTCATCTTC
cdr3_aa: CASSPDSGTFLIF
d_call: TRBD2
v_call: TRBV7-9
clone_size: many
j_call: TRBJ2-1

cdr3_nt: TGCAGTGCTAGCAGGACAGGGATCATTGCCGAGCAGTACTTC
cdr3_aa: CSASRTGIIAEQYF
d_call: TRBD1
v_call: TRBV20-1
clone_size: .
j_call: TRBJ2-7

cdr3_nt: TGTGCCAGCAGCCACGCCTCGTGGGGGCTGGGTACCGGGGAGCTGTTTTTT
cdr3_aa: CASSHASWGLGTGELFF
d_call: .
v_call: TRBV11-2
clone_size: .
j_call: TRBJ2-2

cdr3_nt: TGCGCCAGCAGCCCATTTTTCGGGCCAGATACGCAGTATTTT
cdr3_aa: CASSPFFGPDTQYF
d_call: .
v_call: TRBV4-1
clone_size: .
j_call: TRBJ2-3

cdr3_nt: TGTGCCAGCAGCCTCCTACCGACAGGGCGATTTTGGTCCTACAATGAGCAGTTCTTC
cdr3_aa: CASSLLPTGRFWSYNEQFF
d_call: TRBD1
v_call: TRBV7-8
clone_size: .
j_call: TRBJ2-1

cdr3_nt: TGCAGTGCTAGAGGACCCTTGGGCAATGAGCAGTTCTTC
cdr3_aa: CSARGPLGNEQFF
d_call: .
v_call: TRBV20-1
clone_size: .
j_call: TRBJ2-1

cdr3_nt: TGTGCCACCAGCAGAGAGAGCTCCTACTATGGCTACACCTTC
cdr3_aa: CATSRESSYYGYTF
d_call: .
v_call: TRBV15
clone_size: few
j_call: TRBJ1-2

cdr3_nt: TGTGCCAGCAGTTTACAGTGGCACCCTTTTGAAGCTTTCTTT
cdr3_aa: CASSLQWHPFEAFF
d_call: .
v_call: TRBV28
clone_size: .
j_call: TRBJ1-1

cdr3_nt: TGCAGTGCTGAAAATCCACAGGCGGCGCTCGGTTACGAGCAGTACTTC
cdr3_aa: CSAENPQAALGYEQYF
d_call: .
v_call: TRBV20-1
clone_size: .
j_call: TRBJ2-7

cdr3_nt: TGTGCCAGCAGTTTGGTAGGGGGCGCCCCCCAGCATTTT
cdr3_aa: CASSLVGGAPQHF
d_call: TRBD1
v_call: TRBV12-3/TRBV12-4
clone_size: .
j_call: TRBJ1-5

cdr3_nt: TGTGCCAGCAGCGGACAGGGGGACTTCGATAAGCAGTTCTTC
cdr3_aa: CASSGQGDFDKQFF
d_call: TRBD1
v_call: TRBV6-1
clone_size: .
j_call: TRBJ2-1

cdr3_nt: TGTGCCAGCAGCGGAACAGGTCCGCTAGAGCAGTACTTC
cdr3_aa: CASSGTGPLEQYF
d_call: .
v_call: TRBV14
clone_size: .
j_call: TRBJ2-7